This T cell receptor beta chain was profiled in a study of early T cells in non-severe SARS-CoV-2 infection. Study-level background: Alpha and beta chains were unpaired, from unsorted whole-blood bulk RNA.

Study findings and constraints: CD4 and private specificities were missed by VDJdb matching, which favored anti-spike CD8 responses.

Germline V gene sequence: CDR1 DFQATT, CDR2 SNEGSKA (reference sequence). V was shortened by 8 bases and J by 2 bases, with 13 bases between the two germline ends. The CDR3 is 12 residues long. As regards this clonotype: What it binds is not known. Since a much larger clone is just one base distant, this may be a read error. The CDR3 carries no conserved terminal phenylalanine or tryptophan, so it likely arises from a read error.

Individual cDNA molecules received unique molecular identifiers. TCRdb analysed the 5' RACE reads with MiXCR anew, one entry per CDR3 protein. The sample includes roughly 47,000 distinct CDR3 sequences, less than 7.5% of them seen just once. V is TRBV20-1 and J is TRBJ2-7; D not resolved. The sample here was whole blood, taken at baseline. This sequence was found in an adult who was a healthcare worker with PCR-confirmed SARS-CoV-2 infection or an uninfected control (not recorded which). CDR3 DNA sequence: TGCAGTACTCGGGCACTAACCTACGAGCAGTACTAC. Translated, it gives CSTRALTYEQYY.